These 21 T cell receptor beta chains originate from one sample sequenced in a study of beta chain features in type 1 diabetes. Sequenced material consisted of expressed TCRB transcripts (all of the isolated RNA was reverse transcribed). Method: immunoSEQ multiplex PCR; TCRdb's copy keeps in-frame clones and lacks some. Altogether roughly 140,000 clones are present, around 8% being singletons, with the ten largest covering 0.5% to 0.65%. The sequenced sample consisted of central memory CD4+ T cells from blood. The receptor set was obtained from a man younger than 35 in good health.

This clone was recorded a few times. The chain combines TRBV30 with TRBJ2-2; D gene uncertain. The CDR3 length is 13 residues. Germline V gives CDR1 GTSNPN, CDR2 SVGIG (reference sequence). Deletions cut 4 bases from V and 5 bases from J, with 11 bases between. The CDR3 DNA sequence: TGTGCCTGGAACGATTGGCTTACCGGGGAGCTGTTTTTT. It is translated as CAWNDWLTGELFF.

This clone showed up just a few times. The chain has TRBV10-3 and TRBJ2-1; maybe TRBD2 (5 bases). This CDR3 has 12 residues. Germline CDR1 and CDR2: ENHRY and SYGVKD. Trimming took 8 bases from V and 8 from J, leaving 13 bases between them. The CDR3 region is CAIGFAGDEQFF. As DNA, the CDR3 is TGTGCCATCGGTTTTGCGGGCGATGAGCAGTTCTTC.

The chain carries TRBV29-1 and TRBJ1-2; D possibly corresponds to TRBD1 (6 bases). Deletions cut 1 base from V and 7 bases from J, with 16 bases between. The germline gives CDR1 SQVTM, CDR2 ANQGSEA. The CDR3 covers 14 residues. The chain's CDR3 is CSVEVTQGTAGYTF. The CDR3 DNA reads TGCAGCGTTGAAGTAACGCAGGGGACGGCTGGCTACACCTTC.

This clone was counted between two and nine times. The rearrangement joins TRBV19 to TRBJ1-1, with D perhaps matching TRBD1 (6 bases). The germline CDR1 and CDR2 sequences are LNHDA and SQIVND (reference sequence). This CDR3 has 14 residues. V lost 9 bases and J 5 bases, leaving 19 bases between the germline ends. In nucleotides, the CDR3 is TGTGCCAGCCAAAGAACAGGGTTGGGAACTGAAGCTTTCTTT. Amino acids: CASQRTGLGTEAFF.

In its sample, this clone was seen a few times. The chain uses TRBV4-2 and TRBJ2-7, with TRBD1 as a possible D gene (6 bases). The germline CDR1 and CDR2 sequences are LGHNA and YNFKEQ. Trimming left V 5 bases short and J 3 bases short, with 14 bases between. The CDR3 has 14 amino acids. CDR3 loop: CASSEGVLNYEQYF. The CDR3 DNA reads as TGTGCCAGCAGCGAGGGGGTGCTGAACTACGAGCAGTACTTC.

Only a few counts were recorded for this clone. The genes are TRBV19 and TRBJ1-1; 8 nucleotides agree with TRBD1. V shed 5 bases and J 7 bases; nucleotides not matched to a gene: 9. The CDR3 has 14 residues. The V gene's germline CDR1 is LNHDA and CDR2 SQIVND (reference sequence). The CDR3 loop reads CASSEAGGLGEAFF. The CDR3 nucleotides are TGTGCCAGTAGTGAGGCAGGGGGCTTGGGTGAAGCTTTCTTT.

This clone was found a few times. The chain combines TRBV19 with TRBJ1-2, with D possibly being TRBD1 (5 bases). Trimming took 7 bases from V and 1 from J, leaving 25 bases between them. The CDR3 has 18 amino acids. From germline, CDR1 is LNHDA and CDR2 SQIVND (reference sequence). CDR3 protein: CASTSKVQGTGLNYGYTF. The CDR3 coding sequence is TGTGCCAGTACCTCAAAGGTCCAAGGTACAGGCCTTAACTATGGCTACACCTTC.

In regard to this clone: This may be a read error, as it is one base from a much larger clone. The chain carries TRBV4-1 and TRBJ1-2; 10 bases are shared with TRBD1. Germline-derived CDR1 and CDR2 are MGHRA and YSYEKL. CDR3 size: 13 residues. J lost 6 bases, V lost 5 bases, and 3 bases had no gene match. This chain's CDR3 is CASSLGQGNGYTF. In nucleotides, the CDR3 is TGCGCCAGCAGCTTGGGACAGGGGAATGGCTACACCTTC.

Many counts were recorded for this clone. The DNA of the CDR3 is TGTGCCAGCTCACCACCGGCCTGGGGAGCTGGTGGCAATCAGCCCCAGCATTTT. The encoded protein is CASSPPAWGAGGNQPQHF. The chain couples TRBV18 to TRBJ1-5; D call uncertain. Germline-derived CDR1 and CDR2 are KGHSH and LQKENI. V was clipped by 0 bases and J by 2 bases, with 17 bases between them. CDR3 size: 18 residues.

V and J are TRBV10-3 and TRBJ2-2; 10 positions agree with TRBD2. With V trimmed by 5 bases and J by 6 bases, 3 bases remained unmatched. CDR1 is ENHRY, CDR2 SYGVKD, per germline. The CDR3 totals 14 residues. CDR3 region: CAISSGTSAGELFF. CDR3 DNA sequence: TGTGCCATCAGTTCCGGGACTAGCGCCGGGGAGCTGTTTTTT.

This clone was observed a handful of times. CDR3 region: CASSLRELDGYTF. The CDR3, as DNA: TGTGCCAGCAGCTTAAGAGAGCTTGATGGCTACACCTTC. The chain joins TRBV11-1 to TRBJ1-2; D gene ambiguous. The germline V and J ends were trimmed by 2 bases and 6 bases, with 10 bases remaining between them. Germline loops: CDR1 SGHAT, CDR2 FQDESV (reference sequence). This CDR3 spans 13 amino acids.

The sample holds many counts of this clone. The chain employs TRBV29-1 and TRBJ1-1; D uncertain. CDR3 length equals 13 residues. The germline V and J ends were trimmed by 0 bases and 5 bases, with 10 bases remaining between them. Germline CDR1 and CDR2: SQVTM and ANQGSEA. The CDR3 sequence is CSVEDSAGTEAFF. The CDR3 bases are TGCAGCGTTGAAGATTCGGCAGGAACTGAAGCTTTCTTT.

This clone was seen more than once but under ten times. This chain joins TRBV4-2 and TRBJ2-5, with D possibly being TRBD1 (6 bases). Germline CDR1 reads LGHNA; CDR2 reads YNFKEQ. V lost 5 bases and J 5 bases, leaving 18 bases between the germline ends. The CDR3 has 15 amino acids. The CDR3 here is CASSVGAHRRETQYF. In nucleotides, the CDR3 is TGTGCCAGCAGCGTGGGGGCCCATAGGAGGGAGACCCAGTACTTC.

This clone was found a few times. The rearrangement links TRBV5-1 to TRBJ2-1; TRBD2 might be the D (6 bases). Germline lookup yields CDR1 SGHRS and CDR2 YFSETQ. V was clipped by 0 bases and J by 6 bases, with 16 bases between them. The CDR3 has 16 residues. The CDR3 nucleotides read TGCGCCAGCAGCTTGGCCACCGGGAGCCGAAGCAATGAGCAGTTCTTC. It translates to CASSLATGSRSNEQFF.

This clone occurred many times. This chain uses TRBV18 with TRBJ1-2; 7 bases align to TRBD1. CDR3 size: 14 residues. In germline, CDR1 is KGHSH, CDR2 LQKENI. Trimming removed 3 bases from V and 2 bases from J; junction bases left unmatched: 3. The chain's CDR3 is CASSPGTVNYGYTF. CDR3 in DNA: TGTGCCAGCTCACCCGGGACAGTAAACTATGGCTACACCTTC. The whole variable domain, filled in from reference TRBV18 and TRBJ1-2, reads NAGVMQNPRHLVRRRGQEARLRCSPMKGHSHVYWYRQLPEEGLKFMVYLQKENIIDESGMPKERFSAEFPKEGPSILRIQQVVRGDSAAYFCASSPGTVNYGYTFGSGTRLTVV.

This clone appeared a few times. The V gene is TRBV5-1, the J gene TRBJ2-7, with D maybe TRBD2 (5 bases). Germline values: CDR1 SGHRS, CDR2 YFSETQ. The CDR3 is 12 residues long. Between the trimmed V and J ends, which lost 10 bases and 6 bases, there was a span of 17 bases. CDR3 protein: CASGLGEGEQYF. In DNA form, the CDR3 reads TGCGCCTCCGGTTTAGGAGAGGGCGAGCAGTACTTC.

This chain links TRBV18 with TRBJ2-5; 8 nucleotides agree with TRBD1. Near its end, the DNA agrees better with TRBJ2-7, so the J call may be wrong. The germline CDR1 and CDR2 sequences are KGHSH and LQKENI. CDR3 length equals 15 residues. In DNA form, the CDR3 reads TGTGCCAGCTCACCCCTAACAGGGGGAGTCTACGAGCAGTACTTC. Translating gives CASSPLTGGVYEQYF.

This chain links TRBV4-2 with TRBJ2-1, with TRBD2 matching 7 bases. CDR1 LGHNA and CDR2 YNFKEQ come from the germline V gene. V dropped 8 bases and J dropped 4; count of bases not matched to a gene: 14. The CDR3 extends over 16 amino acids. CDR3 sequence (DNA): TGTGCCAGCGCCATAAATATTGGGACTACTTACAATGAGCAGTTCTTC. This gives the protein CASAINIGTTYNEQFF.

The chain employs TRBV28 and TRBJ1-2, with 9 bases identical to TRBD1. The CDR3 spans 14 residues. Germline V gives CDR1 MDHEN, CDR2 SYDVKM. The junction had 4 bases not matched to a gene; V was cut back by 4 bases and J by 4 bases. CDR3 bases: TGTGCCAGCAGTTCAGGGGACAGGGCCTATGGCTACACCTTC. Translation: CASSSGDRAYGYTF.

A few counts support this clone. This chain links TRBV6-5 with TRBJ2-1; 7 bases align to TRBD1. V gave up 7 bases and J gave up 8 bases; unmatched junction bases: 8. The germline V gene has CDR1 MNHEY and CDR2 SVGAGI. The CDR3 length is 13 residues. The DNA of the CDR3 is TGTGCCAGCACCGACGGACAGGCATATGAGCAGTTCTTC. Protein: CASTDGQAYEQFF.

This rearrangement joins TRBV5-6 to TRBJ1-1; D is possibly TRBD1 (5 bases). The CDR3 contains 14 residues. V lost 2 bases, J lost 6 bases, and 14 bases lay in between. Germline CDR1 and CDR2: SGHDT and YYEEEE. The CDR3 nucleotides are TGTGCCAGCAGCTTAAAGGGGTTCAGCGCTGAAGCTTTCTTT. Translation gives CASSLKGFSAEAFF.